These 17 T cell receptor beta chains originate from one sample sequenced in a study of shared clonotypes between healthy human individuals. Naive CD8 cells comprised CD45RO-negative, CCR7-positively selected cells, excluding terminally differentiated effector memory CD45RA+ cells. The repertoire was sequenced with immunoSEQ multiplex PCR; TCRdb's copy has only in-frame clones and lacks some. The sample has 660,000 or so clones; roughly 96% are singletons. The sample consisted of naive CD8+ T cells sorted from blood. These receptors all stem from a woman aged 30 to 39 in good health.

This clone has just one count. The J gene is TRBJ2-7, the V gene TRBV27, with TRBD2 identical over 15 bases. The junction had 8 bases not matched to a gene; V was cut back by 5 bases and J by 3 bases. Germline V gene lookup returns CDR1 MNHEY and CDR2 SMNVEV (reference sequence). The CDR3 sequence is 17 residues long. CDR3 nucleotide sequence: TGTGCCAGCAGTAGTGGGACTAGCGGGAGGCCATTCTACGAGCAGTACTTC. This codes for CASSSGTSGRPFYEQYF.

The J gene is TRBJ2-1, the V gene TRBV6-1; TRBD2 agrees at 9 bases. The CDR3 consists of 13 residues. V was clipped by 10 bases and J by 9 bases; unmatched bases: 10. From germline, CDR1 is MNHNS and CDR2 SASEGT. The CDR3 DNA is TGTGCCACCCGAGAGCTAGCGGGACTTGAGCAGTTCTTC. This codes for CATRELAGLEQFF.

The chain joins TRBV19 to TRBJ2-7, with 7 nucleotides matching TRBD2. Germline-derived CDR1 and CDR2 are LNHDA and SQIVND (reference sequence). The CDR3 consists of 14 residues. The ends lost 5 bases at V and 2 bases at J; junction bases unmatched: 6. The CDR3 sequence is CASSPVGGPYEQYF. The CDR3 region has the DNA TGTGCCAGTAGTCCTGTGGGAGGGCCCTACGAGCAGTACTTC.

This sequence joins TRBV6-1 and TRBJ2-7; TRBD2 matches at 10 bases. Germline loops: CDR1 MNHNS, CDR2 SASEGT. The CDR3 extends over 14 amino acids. The ends lost 3 bases at V and 6 bases at J; junction bases unmatched: 5. The CDR3 region has the DNA TGTGCCAGCAGTGACCTAGCGGGAGAATCCGAGCAGTACTTC. This sequence encodes CASSDLAGESEQYF.

The chain couples TRBV7-8 to TRBJ2-3; D uncertain. V was shortened by 4 bases and J by 0 bases, with 8 bases between the two germline ends. CDR3 length: 14 residues. Germline V lookup: CDR1 SGHVS, CDR2 FQNEAQ. As DNA, the CDR3 is TGTGCCAGCAGCTCCCAGGTTAGCACAGATACGCAGTATTTT. Encoded protein: CASSSQVSTDTQYF.

This chain links TRBV5-6 with TRBJ2-3; no firm D call. There are 15 residues in the CDR3. CDR1 is SGHDT, CDR2 YYEEEE, per germline. Trimming pared 2 bases from V and 4 bases from J, leaving 14 bases between. The CDR3 nucleotides read TGTGCCAGCAGCTTAACGACGGAGAGCGCAGATACGCAGTATTTT. Its protein product is CASSLTTESADTQYF.

This sequence joins TRBV13 and TRBJ2-7; the D call may be TRBD1 or TRBD2 (5 bases each). Germline lookup yields CDR1 PRHDT and CDR2 FYEKMQ (reference sequence). Trimming shortened V by 3 bases and J by 1 base, and 13 bases separated the two germline ends. This CDR3 is built from 15 residues. The CDR3 is CASSFSGRGSYEQYF. DNA for the CDR3: TGTGCCAGCAGCTTCTCAGGGAGAGGATCCTACGAGCAGTACTTC.

The chain employs TRBV5-1 and TRBJ1-4; D not certain. V gave up 0 bases and J gave up 0 bases, with 12 bases separating them. The CDR3 length is 17 residues. Germline V gene data show CDR1 as SGHRS and CDR2 as YFSETQ. In DNA form, the CDR3 reads TGCGCCAGCAGCTTGGGGTACGGACCTGCAACTAATGAAAAACTGTTTTTT. This encodes CASSLGYGPATNEKLFF. Based on the CDR3 plus reference TRBV5-1 and TRBJ1-4, the full variable domain is KAGVTQTPRYLIKTRGQQVTLSCSPISGHRSVSWYQQTPGQGLQFLFEYFSETQRNKGNFPGRFSGRQFSNSRSEMNVSTLELGDSALYLCASSLGYGPATNEKLFFGSGTQLSVL.

This chain uses TRBV5-5 with TRBJ1-2, with TRBD1 as a possible D gene (5 bases). V lost 0 bases, J lost 14 bases, and 20 bases lay in between. Germline V gene lookup returns CDR1 SGHKS and CDR2 YYEKEE (reference sequence). The CDR3 has 14 residues. DNA of the CDR3: TGTGCCAGCAGCTTGGCCGCCTCGGGGGAAGGGTGGACCTTC. Protein sequence: CASSLAASGEGWTF.

The V and J genes are TRBV2 and TRBJ2-7; D gene ambiguous. With 8 bases removed from V and 2 bases from J, the gap between germline ends came to 10 bases. CDR3 size: 12 residues. CDR1 is SNHLY and CDR2 is FYNNEI in the germline V gene. This CDR3 reads CASSGGTYEQYF. Written as DNA, the CDR3 is TGTGCCAGCTCCGGCGGAACCTACGAGCAGTACTTC.

This clone was detected once. The chain employs TRBV28 and TRBJ2-7; 11 bases map to TRBD2. The trim removed 3 bases at V and 2 bases at J, leaving 6 bases unmatched. This CDR3 comprises 16 residues. The germline V gene encodes CDR1 MDHEN and CDR2 SYDVKM. The CDR3: CASSLVLAGGPYEQYF. Here the CDR3 DNA reads TGTGCCAGCAGTTTGGTCCTAGCGGGAGGTCCCTACGAGCAGTACTTC.

The J gene is TRBJ1-2, the V gene TRBV14; no clear D gene. Germline V gene sequence: CDR1 SGHDN, CDR2 FVKESK. V was shortened by 1 base and J by 6 bases, with 9 bases between the two germline ends. The CDR3 is 13 residues long. The CDR3 sequence: CASSQGQSNGYTF. The CDR3 DNA sequence: TGTGCCAGCAGCCAAGGTCAATCTAATGGCTACACCTTC.

V gene TRBV4-1 combines with J gene TRBJ2-4; 9 nucleotides match TRBD1. The germline V gene encodes CDR1 MGHRA and CDR2 YSYEKL. This CDR3 is built from 19 residues. Germline trimming cut 3 bases from V and 0 bases from J; bases unmatched to any gene: 12. The DNA for the CDR3 is TGCGCCAGCAGCCAGCCCGGGACAGGGTTCGATCTAGCCAAAAACATTCAGTACTTC. Translation gives CASSQPGTGFDLAKNIQYF.

As concerns this clone: The sample contains more than one DNA sequence encoding this CDR3. The rearrangement uses TRBV27 and TRBJ2-7; D gene uncertain. Germline V gene sequence: CDR1 MNHEY, CDR2 SMNVEV (reference sequence). The CDR3 has 12 residues. Trimming took 6 bases from V and 0 from J, leaving 6 bases between them. CDR3 amino acids: CASSPLSYEQYF. The CDR3 coding sequence is TGTGCCAGCAGCCCGCTCTCCTACGAGCAGTACTTC.

The rearrangement uses TRBV4-2 and TRBJ2-3; D not certain. From germline, CDR1 is LGHNA and CDR2 YNFKEQ. Trimming took off 1 base at V and 0 bases at J, with 14 bases between the two ends. The CDR3 contains 17 residues. The CDR3: CASSQALAETSTDTQYF. The DNA for the CDR3 is TGTGCCAGCAGCCAAGCCCTGGCGGAGACTAGCACAGATACGCAGTATTTT.

The CDR3 DNA is TGTGCCAGCGGGAGAAGCCCCTACAATGAGCAGTTCTTC. Translating gives CASGRSPYNEQFF. V and J are TRBV19 and TRBJ2-1; D may be TRBD2 (6 bases). Germline CDR1 reads LNHDA; CDR2 reads SQIVND (reference sequence). CDR3 length equals 13 residues. V lost 9 bases and J 2 bases, leaving 11 bases between the germline ends.

The chain has TRBV5-4 and TRBJ2-2; 12 positions agree with TRBD2. The germline CDR1 and CDR2 sequences are SGHNT and YYREEE (reference sequence). V trimming: 3 bases; J trimming: 6 bases; junction bases outside the gene matches: 6. This CDR3 region has 16 residues. The CDR3 reads CASSSSGRALAGELFF. The CDR3 DNA sequence: TGTGCCAGCAGCTCTAGCGGGAGGGCCCTCGCCGGGGAGCTGTTTTTT.